The 5 T cell receptor beta chains reported below all come from one sample, sequenced in a study of early T cells in non-severe SARS-CoV-2 infection. TCRdb reprocessed the 5' RACE reads with MiXCR, giving one entry per CDR3 protein. Here the sample spans tens of thousands of distinct CDR3 sequences, over 10% being singletons. Material: whole blood. These receptors were collected from an adult who was a healthcare worker with PCR-confirmed SARS-CoV-2 infection or an uninfected control (not recorded which).

The rearrangement links TRBV24-1 to TRBJ2-2; TRBD2 matches at 14 bases. This CDR3 spans 19 amino acids. V lost 9 bases and J lost 4; bases outside the gene matches: 15. Per germline, CDR1 KGHDR and CDR2 SFDVKD. CDR3 in amino acids: CATPGRGTSGGPSTGELFF. The DNA of the CDR3 is TGTGCCACCCCGGGTCGCGGGACTAGCGGGGGCCCCTCCACCGGGGAGCTGTTTTTT.

This clonotype was seen once. A much larger clonotype is one base distant, so this may be a read error. V is TRBV6-6 and J is TRBJ1-4; D may be TRBD1 (5 bases). CDR3 length equals 15 residues. Per germline, CDR1 MNHNY and CDR2 SVGAGI (reference sequence). The DNA for the CDR3 is TGTGCCAGCAGTTACTCGGGGGTGACTAATGAAAGACTGTTTTTT. Amino acids: CASSYSGVTNERLFF.

The V gene is TRBV2, the J gene TRBJ2-1; 8 nucleotides match TRBD2. The CDR3 length is 14 residues. V dropped 3 bases and J dropped 9; count of bases not matched to a gene: 7. Germline CDR1 is SNHLY and CDR2 is FYNNEI. The chain's CDR3 is CASSEVAGRTEQFF. The CDR3 DNA follows: TGTGCCAGCAGTGAGGTAGCGGGGAGAACTGAGCAGTTCTTC.

For this clonotype: A much larger clone differs from this one at a single base, so this may be a read error. The chain joins TRBV5-1 to TRBJ2-2; 11 bases match TRBD2. Germline values: CDR1 SGHRS, CDR2 YFSETQ. The CDR3 is made up of 18 amino acids. The CDR3 DNA reads TGCACCAGCAGCTCTCGAATAGCGGGGGGGCCGAGCACCGGGGAGCTGTTTTTT. Translating it yields CTSSSRIAGGPSTGELFF.

V usage is TRBV4-1 and J usage is TRBJ2-5; TRBD2 agrees at 9 bases. Per the germline V gene, CDR1 is MGHRA and CDR2 is YSYEKL. CDR3 length equals 16 residues. J gave up 1 base and V 4 bases, and 7 bases lay outside the gene matches. CDR3 sequence: CASSRASGLAQETQYF. CDR3 bases: TGCGCCAGCAGCCGAGCGTCGGGACTAGCCCAAGAGACCCAGTACTTC.